This T cell receptor (beta chain) originates from a study of cytomegalovirus exposure and HLA in healthy donors. Details on this clone: Its matching antigen is unknown.

Findings and limits, study-wide: V- and J-gene trimming of TCR beta was linked (in a later analysis) to a missense DCLRE1C variant.

Germline CDR1 MNHEY, CDR2 SVGAGI. This CDR3 spans 13 amino acids. The germline V and J ends were trimmed by 5 bases and 3 bases, with 11 bases remaining between them. Vbeta (60) and Jbeta (13) primers were used in the PCR. Only in-frame clones appear in the TCRdb table, and some are missing; sequencing was by immunoSEQ multiplex PCR. The repertoire consists of 100,000 to 150,000 clones, with roughly 85% occurring once and the leading ten covering 15% to 20%. What was sequenced was PBMCs. This chain joins TRBV6-5 and TRBJ2-7; D may be TRBD1 (6 bases). The origin of this receptor is a man aged 18 to 35 in good health and CMV-seropositive. The DNA for the CDR3 is TGTGCCAGCAGTCCCGGACAGAGCTACGAGCAGTACTTC. Translated: CASSPGQSYEQYF.